Below, one TCR beta chain is given with its context. TCRdb's table, derived via immunoSEQ multiplex PCR, lists solely in-frame clones and lacks some. The data contain about 130,000 clones, around three quarters of them seen just once; the ten biggest clones take up more than 35%. The data derive from a study of blood T cell repertoires in COVID-19. Study as a whole: Samples taken during acute and convalescent COVID-19 were collected in the United States, Italy and Spain.

CDR3 length equals 17 residues. The sequencing input was peripheral blood. The V gene is TRBV21-1, the J gene TRBJ2-1; the table's TRBD1 call for D was not verified on the DNA. TRBV21-1 is recorded as a pseudogene. This TCR came from a man between 40 and 49 years old with active or convalescent COVID-19. The CDR3 spells CASSKKGDKSSYNEQFF. The CDR3 coding sequence is TGTGCCAGCAGCAAAAAAGGGGACAAGAGCTCCTACAATGAGCAGTTCTTC.